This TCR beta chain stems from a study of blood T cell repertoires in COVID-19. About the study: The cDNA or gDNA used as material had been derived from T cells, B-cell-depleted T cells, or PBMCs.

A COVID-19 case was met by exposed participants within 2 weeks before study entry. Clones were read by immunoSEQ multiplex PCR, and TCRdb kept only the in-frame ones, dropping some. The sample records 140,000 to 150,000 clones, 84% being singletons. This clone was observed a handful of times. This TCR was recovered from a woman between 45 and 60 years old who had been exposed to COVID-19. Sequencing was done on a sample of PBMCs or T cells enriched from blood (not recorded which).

CDR3 sequence (DNA): TGCGCCAGCAGCCAAGATTTGAGCGGGGGCCTCCTCGCGGATACGCAGTATTTT. Translated, it gives CASSQDLSGGLLADTQYF. The chain employs TRBV4-3 and TRBJ2-3, with 8 bases fitting TRBD2. This CDR3 is 18 amino acids long. V shed 0 bases and J 6 bases; nucleotides not matched to a gene: 14. Germline CDR1 and CDR2: LGHNA and YSLEER.